This T cell receptor (beta chain) appears in the sequencing data of a study of blood T cell repertoires in COVID-19. Across the whole study: Acute and convalescent COVID-19 specimens originated in the United States, Italy and Spain. Nucleic acid was either cDNA or gDNA, and it came from T cells, B-cell-depleted T cells, or PBMCs.

Original handling: Counts of nucleated cells, estimated from reference gene primer amplification, were obtained. Repertoires were generated with immunoSEQ multiplex PCR, while TCRdb's copy carries only in-frame clones and drops some. V and J calls and clone size come straight from that table; D and trimming were deduced from the DNA. The sample lists about 64,000 clones; more than 75% were seen once. Sequencing used peripheral blood. The receptor's source is a human donor in a cohort sampled during active COVID-19.

CDR3 region: CASSPTARDNEQFF. CDR3 nucleotide sequence: TGTGCCAGCAGCCCCACGGCCCGGGACAATGAGCAGTTCTTC. The chain is built from TRBV5-5 and TRBJ2-1; D remains ambiguous. V lost 4 bases to trimming and J lost 5 bases, with 13 bases between them. Germline V lookup: CDR1 SGHKS, CDR2 YYEKEE (reference sequence). The CDR3 length is 14 residues.